These T cell receptor beta chains were read from a single sample in a study of blood T cell repertoires in COVID-19. Profiled with immunoSEQ multiplex PCR; TCRdb holds only in-frame clones, not every one. The repertoire has 300,000 to 350,000 clones, 80% to 90% of them found once; the top ten carry around 5%. The sample taken for sequencing was PBMCs or T cells enriched from blood (not recorded which). The receptors were gathered from a man under 40 who had recovered from COVID-19. CDR3s include the opening cysteine and the closing phenylalanine or tryptophan. The order of the fields is V gene, clone size, J gene, CDR3 protein. Clone size is shown for a subset of rows, as once, few, many or a class of expanded clone.

TRBV5-5	.	TRBJ2-3	CASSLTSGGVAQYF
TRBV5-1	.	TRBJ2-5	CASSTLDGGGVDQETQYF
TRBV7-3	.	TRBJ2-3	CASSLTSGGGTDTQYF
TRBV2	few	TRBJ1-2	CASSEQTVDGYTF
TRBV7-2	.	TRBJ1-3	CASSLGPGNTIYF
TRBV5-4	.	TRBJ2-7	CASSPFGGSGSYEQYF
TRBV10-1	.	TRBJ1-1	CASSERGSVNTEAFF
TRBV6-5	.	TRBJ1-5	CASRGGNQPQHF
TRBV5-1	.	TRBJ2-2	CASSLGRGRSGELFF
TRBV10-3	.	TRBJ2-7	CAISPDRGRHEQYF
TRBV5-1	.	TRBJ1-4	CASSPQGASNEKLFF
TRBV28	.	TRBJ2-7	CASREGGRDNEQYF
TRBV18	.	TRBJ2-7	CASSQTGTSGYEQYF
TRBV18	.	TRBJ1-2	CASSPTTGEGYTF
TRBV4-1	.	TRBJ2-1	CASSHRLGEFNEQFF
TRBV4-2	.	TRBJ2-3	CASSPLAGSGTDTQYF
TRBV9	.	TRBJ2-5	CASSVNPRTSPQETQYF
TRBV24-1	.	TRBJ2-1	CATSGGAMNEQFF
TRBV30	.	TRBJ1-2	CAWAGQSNYGYTF
TRBV16	.	TRBJ1-5	CASSPRTGDQPQHF
TRBV19	.	TRBJ2-7	CASSIDRLAGRVHEQYF
TRBV12-3/TRBV12-4	.	TRBJ2-7	CASSLMEYEQYF
TRBV11-2	.	TRBJ2-1	CASSLGTVSNEQFF
TRBV6-5	.	TRBJ2-1	CASSYYENQDNEQFF
TRBV10-3	.	TRBJ1-3	CAIKGQGAGNTIYF
TRBV7-9	.	TRBJ2-7	CASRMNGGFYEQYF
TRBV3-1/TRBV3-2	few	TRBJ1-6	CASSPQGQESPLHF
TRBV23-1	.	TRBJ2-7	CASYPEDGLAYEQYF
TRBV6-5	.	TRBJ2-7	CASSLTRSYEQYF
TRBV5-5	.	TRBJ2-7	CASTRDRDRAREQYF
TRBV10-3	.	TRBJ2-2	CAFSGETGELFF
TRBV12-3/TRBV12-4	.	TRBJ1-4	CASQAGEEEKLFF
TRBV6-1	.	TRBJ1-3	CASSDATESSGNTIYF
TRBV5-1	.	TRBJ2-7	CASSPPTAYEQYF
TRBV11-2	once	TRBJ1-2	CASSSGWAGNGYTF
TRBV10-1	once	TRBJ1-1	CASSDSPQTGEDEAFF
TRBV5-1	.	TRBJ2-7	CASSTGTEEINEQYF
TRBV9	.	TRBJ1-2	CASGGTDSNGYTF
TRBV27	.	TRBJ1-6	CASSSPGQQNSPLHF